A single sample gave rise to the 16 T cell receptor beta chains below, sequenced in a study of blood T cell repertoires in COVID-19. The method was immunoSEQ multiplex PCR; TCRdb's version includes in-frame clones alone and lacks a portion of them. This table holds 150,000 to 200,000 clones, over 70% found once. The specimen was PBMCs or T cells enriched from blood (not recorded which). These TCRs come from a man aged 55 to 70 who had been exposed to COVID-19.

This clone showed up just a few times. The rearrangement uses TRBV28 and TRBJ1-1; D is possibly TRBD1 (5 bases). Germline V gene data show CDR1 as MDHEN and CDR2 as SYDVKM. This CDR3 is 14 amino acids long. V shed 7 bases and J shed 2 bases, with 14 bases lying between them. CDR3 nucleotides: TGTGCCAGCACCGCAGGGCCCCTCAACACTGAAGCTTTCTTT. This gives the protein CASTAGPLNTEAFF.

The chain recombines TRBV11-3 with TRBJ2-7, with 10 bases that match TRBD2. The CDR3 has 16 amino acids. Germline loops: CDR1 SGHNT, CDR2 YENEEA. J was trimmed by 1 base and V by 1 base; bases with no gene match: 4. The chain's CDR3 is CASSLASSGRSYEQYF. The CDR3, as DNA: TGTGCCAGCAGCTTAGCGTCTAGCGGGAGATCCTACGAGCAGTACTTC.

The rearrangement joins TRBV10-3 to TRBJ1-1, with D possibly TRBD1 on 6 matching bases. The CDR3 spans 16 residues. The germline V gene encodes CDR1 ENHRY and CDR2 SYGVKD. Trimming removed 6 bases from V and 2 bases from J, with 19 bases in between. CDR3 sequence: CAIRYDTGRGNTEAFF. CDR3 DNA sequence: TGTGCCATCAGGTATGATACAGGGAGGGGTAACACTGAAGCTTTCTTT.

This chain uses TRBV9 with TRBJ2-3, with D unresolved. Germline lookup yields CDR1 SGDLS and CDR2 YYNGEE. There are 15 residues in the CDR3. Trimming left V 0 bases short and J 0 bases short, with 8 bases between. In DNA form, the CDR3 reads TGTGCCAGCAGCGTAGATGGCTTTAGCACAGATACGCAGTATTTT. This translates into CASSVDGFSTDTQYF.

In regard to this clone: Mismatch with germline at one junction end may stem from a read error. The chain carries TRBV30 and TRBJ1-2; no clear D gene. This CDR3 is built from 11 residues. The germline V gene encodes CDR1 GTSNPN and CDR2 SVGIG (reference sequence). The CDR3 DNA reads TGTGCCTGGAGAAGTACCCTCCACATCTTTTTC. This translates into CAWRSTLHIFF. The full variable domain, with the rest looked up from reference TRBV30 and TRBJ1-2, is SQTIHQWPATLVQPVGSPLSLECTVEGTSNPNLYWYRQAAGRGLQLLFYSVGIGQISSEVPQNLSASRPQDRQFILSSKKLLLSDSGFYLCAWRSTLHIFFGSGTRLTVV.

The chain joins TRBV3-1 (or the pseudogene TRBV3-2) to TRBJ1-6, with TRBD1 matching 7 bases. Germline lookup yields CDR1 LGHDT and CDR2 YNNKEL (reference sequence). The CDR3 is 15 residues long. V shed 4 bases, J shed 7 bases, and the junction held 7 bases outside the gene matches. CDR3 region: CASSPTTGRNSPLHF. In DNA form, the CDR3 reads TGTGCCAGCAGCCCCACGACAGGGCGAAATTCACCCCTCCACTTT.

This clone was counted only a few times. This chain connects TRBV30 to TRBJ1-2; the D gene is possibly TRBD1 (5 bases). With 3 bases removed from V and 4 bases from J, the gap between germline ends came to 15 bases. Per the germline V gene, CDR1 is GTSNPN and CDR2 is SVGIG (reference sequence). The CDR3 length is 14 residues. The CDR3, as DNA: TGTGCCTGGAGGATCCCGGGGGATCCCTATGGCTACACCTTC. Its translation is CAWRIPGDPYGYTF.

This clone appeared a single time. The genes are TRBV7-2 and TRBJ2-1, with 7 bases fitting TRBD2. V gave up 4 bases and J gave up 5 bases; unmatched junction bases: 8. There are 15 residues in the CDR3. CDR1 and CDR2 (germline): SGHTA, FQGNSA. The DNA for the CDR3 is TGTGCCAGCAGCTCCCGGACTAGGTTAGACAATGAGCAGTTCTTC. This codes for CASSSRTRLDNEQFF.

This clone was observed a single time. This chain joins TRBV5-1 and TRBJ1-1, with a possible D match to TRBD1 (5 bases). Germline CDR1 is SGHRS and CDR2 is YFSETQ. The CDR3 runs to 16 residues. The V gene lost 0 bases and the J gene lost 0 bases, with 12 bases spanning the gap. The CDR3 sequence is CASSLAGGGMNTEAFF. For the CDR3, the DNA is TGCGCCAGCAGCTTGGCGGGGGGAGGGATGAACACTGAAGCTTTCTTT.

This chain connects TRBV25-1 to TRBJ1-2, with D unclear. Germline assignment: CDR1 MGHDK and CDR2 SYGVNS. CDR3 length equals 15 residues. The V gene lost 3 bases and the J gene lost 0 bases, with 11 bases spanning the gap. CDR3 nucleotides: TGTGCCAGCAGTGACCCTCATTCAGCTAACTATGGCTACACCTTC. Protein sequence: CASSDPHSANYGYTF.

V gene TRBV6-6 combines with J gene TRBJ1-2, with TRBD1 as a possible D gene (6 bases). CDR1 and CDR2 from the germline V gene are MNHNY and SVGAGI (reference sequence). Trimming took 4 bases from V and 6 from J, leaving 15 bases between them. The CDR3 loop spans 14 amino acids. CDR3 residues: CASSFPRGGHGYTF. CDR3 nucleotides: TGTGCCAGCAGTTTTCCCAGGGGCGGCCATGGCTACACCTTC.

This CDR3 reads CASSPGPTEQYF. The CDR3 nucleotides read TGTGCCAGCAGCCCGGGTCCTACCGAGCAGTACTTC. This rearrangement joins TRBV3-1 (or the pseudogene TRBV3-2) to TRBJ2-7; no clear D gene. There are 12 residues in the CDR3. Germline CDR1 is LGHDT and CDR2 is YNNKEL (reference sequence). V was pared by 4 bases and J by 6 bases, with 10 bases between.

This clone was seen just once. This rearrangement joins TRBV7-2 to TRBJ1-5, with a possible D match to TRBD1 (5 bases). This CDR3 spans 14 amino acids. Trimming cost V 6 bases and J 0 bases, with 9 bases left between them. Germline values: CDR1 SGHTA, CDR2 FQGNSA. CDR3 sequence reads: CASRRQYSNQPQHF. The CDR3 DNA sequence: TGTGCCAGCAGACGACAGTATAGCAATCAGCCCCAGCATTTT.

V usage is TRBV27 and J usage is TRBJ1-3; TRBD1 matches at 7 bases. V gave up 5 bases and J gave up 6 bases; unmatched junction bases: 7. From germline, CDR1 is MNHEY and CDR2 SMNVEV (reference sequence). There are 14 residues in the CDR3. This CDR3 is CASSADRAANTIYF. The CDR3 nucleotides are TGTGCCAGCAGTGCCGACAGGGCGGCAAACACCATATATTTT.

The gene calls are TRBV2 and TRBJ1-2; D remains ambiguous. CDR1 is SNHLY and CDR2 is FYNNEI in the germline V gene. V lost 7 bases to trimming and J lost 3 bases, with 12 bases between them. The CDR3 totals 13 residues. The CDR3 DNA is TGTGCCAGCACGGAGGGATCCTACTATGGCTACACCTTC. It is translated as CASTEGSYYGYTF.

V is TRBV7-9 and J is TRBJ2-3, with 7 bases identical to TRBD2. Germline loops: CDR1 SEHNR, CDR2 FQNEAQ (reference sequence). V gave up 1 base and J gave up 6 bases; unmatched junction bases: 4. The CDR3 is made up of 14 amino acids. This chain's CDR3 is CASSLEGTTDTQYF. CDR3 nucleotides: TGTGCCAGCAGCTTAGAAGGGACTACCGATACGCAGTATTTT.